Listed below are T cell receptor beta chains from one sample, sequenced in a study of T-cell reconstitution after alpha-beta-depleted transplantation in children. TCRdb passed the PCR reads through MiXCR, listing each CDR3 protein once. The sample has roughly 82,000 distinct CDR3 sequences; roughly 14% are singletons. The sequences come from PBMCs, mostly from graft donor cells, collected 180 days after TCRalphabeta/CD19-depleted stem cell transplant. These receptors were obtained from a male patient under 10 years old who had a stem cell transplant for acute lymphoblastic leukemia, so the T cells may come from the graft donor. Both conserved end residues are part of each CDR3. D genes are given only for firm matches. For some rows the clone size is stated as once, few or many, or as a class when expanded; others skip it.

J	D	V	size	CDR3	DNA
TRBJ1-2	TRBD1	TRBV10-3	NA	CAISEPGQASISYTF	TGTGCCATCAGTGAACCGGGACAGGCTAGTATCAGCTACACCTTC
TRBJ2-7	NA	TRBV11-2	many	CASSFTTNIPYEQYF	TGTGCCAGCAGCTTTACCACTAACATCCCCTACGAGCAGTACTTC
TRBJ2-1	NA	TRBV2	few	CASSLGLRSYNEQFF	TGTGCCAGCAGCCTAGGACTGCGGTCCTACAATGAGCAGTTCTTC
TRBJ2-2	TRBD1	TRBV7-7	many	CASSFGTGGVGELFF	TGTGCTAGCAGCTTTGGGACAGGGGGCGTCGGGGAGCTGTTTTTT
TRBJ2-5	NA	TRBV20-1	many	CSASGDPEETQYF	TGCAGTGCTAGTGGGGACCCAGAAGAGACCCAGTACTTC
TRBJ2-5	NA	TRBV18	few	CASSLLLAGLETQYF	TGTGCCAGCTCACTACTACTTGCGGGACTTGAGACCCAGTACTTC
TRBJ2-3	NA	TRBV2	NA	CASERGARLVTQYF	TGTGCCAGCGAACGGGGGGCCCGACTAGTTACGCAGTATTTT
TRBJ2-4	TRBD1	TRBV27	NA	CASSLTGGGRNIQYF	TGTGCCAGCAGTTTAACAGGGGGCGGGAGAAACATTCAGTACTTC
TRBJ1-2	NA	TRBV5-5	NA	CASSALNGYTF	TGTGCCAGCAGCGCCCTGAATGGCTACACCTTC
TRBJ2-3	TRBD2	TRBV9	few	CASSVAAPGSGKKQYF	TGTGCCAGCAGCGTAGCAGCCCCGGGAAGCGGGAAGAAGCAGTATTTT
TRBJ1-4	NA	TRBV20-1	many	CSARDPRGNDGKLFF	TGCAGTGCTAGAGACCCTCGAGGAAACGATGGAAAACTGTTTTTT
TRBJ2-1	NA	TRBV11-1	few	CASSLNRENYNEQFF	TGTGCCAGCAGCTTAAACAGGGAGAACTACAATGAGCAGTTCTTC
TRBJ2-7	NA	TRBV12-3/TRBV12-4	few	CASSFGNPYEQYF	TGTGCCAGCAGTTTCGGGAACCCATACGAGCAGTACTTC
TRBJ2-2	NA	TRBV6-2/TRBV6-3	NA	CASSPVGGLVGELFF	TGTGCCAGCAGCCCCGTCGGGGGCCTGGTCGGGGAGCTGTTTTTT
TRBJ2-1	NA	TRBV6-1	few	CASFSGAGERNEQFF	TGTGCCAGCTTCTCGGGGGCGGGAGAGAGAAATGAGCAGTTCTTC
TRBJ2-7	NA	TRBV29-1	NA	CSAKGRLSYEQYF	TGCAGCGCCAAGGGACGGCTAAGCTACGAGCAGTACTTC
TRBJ2-1	TRBD2	TRBV29-1	many	CSVHSGTNEQFF	TGCAGCGTTCATAGCGGGACCAATGAGCAGTTCTTC
TRBJ2-4	NA	TRBV5-1	many	CASRHEIAKNIQYF	TGCGCCAGCAGACATGAGATAGCCAAAAACATTCAGTACTTC
TRBJ1-3	TRBD1	TRBV6-1	few	CASSRDRARNTIYF	TGTGCCAGCAGCCGGGACAGGGCCCGAAACACCATATATTTT
TRBJ2-3	TRBD2	TRBV4-3	NA	CASSPRLAGGRGTDTQYF	TGCGCCAGCAGCCCTAGACTAGCGGGGGGGCGAGGCACAGATACGCAGTATTTT
TRBJ2-1	NA	TRBV24-1	few	CATSDPREKIPRANEQFF	TGTGCCACCAGTGACCCTCGTGAGAAAATTCCGCGTGCCAATGAGCAGTTCTTC
TRBJ2-7	NA	TRBV7-2	NA	CASSSRGGREQYF	TGTGCCAGCAGCTCTCGGGGCGGGCGAGAGCAGTACTTC
TRBJ1-5	NA	TRBV25-1	NA	CASSESGVQPQHF	TGTGCCAGCAGTGAGTCAGGAGTTCAGCCCCAGCATTTT
TRBJ2-6	TRBD2	TRBV20-1	NA	CSARTAGLPASGANVLTF	TGCAGTGCTAGGACGGCGGGACTACCAGCCTCTGGGGCCAACGTCCTGACTTTC
TRBJ1-2	NA	TRBV5-5	NA	CASSLGMGGYTF	TGTGCCAGCAGCTTGGGGATGGGTGGCTACACCTTC
TRBJ1-2	NA	TRBV12-3/TRBV12-4	few	CASSTTGKAYGYTF	TGTGCCAGCAGCACGACAGGCAAGGCCTATGGCTACACCTTC
TRBJ1-2	NA	TRBV6-5	many	CASSYSNGYYGYTF	TGTGCCAGCAGTTACTCGAACGGATACTATGGCTACACCTTC
TRBJ2-2	NA	TRBV6-5	NA	CASSYWGLGGPNTGELFF	TGTGCCAGCAGTTACTGGGGCCTAGGCGGACCGAACACCGGGGAGCTGTTTTTT
TRBJ1-4	NA	TRBV11-2	few	CASSPTSTNEKLFF	TGTGCCAGCAGTCCCACCTCAACTAATGAAAAACTGTTTTTT
TRBJ2-4	NA	TRBV27	few	CASSLTGSTLNIQYF	TGTGCCAGCAGTTTAACGGGGAGCACTTTAAACATTCAGTACTTC
TRBJ2-5	TRBD2	TRBV7-2	NA	CASSLGLAGRVQETQYF	TGTGCCAGCAGCCTGGGACTAGCGGGACGGGTACAAGAGACCCAGTACTTC
TRBJ1-2	NA	TRBV7-9	NA	CASSPTPGDYGYTF	TGTGCCAGCAGCCCAACCCCAGGGGACTATGGCTACACCTTC
TRBJ1-2	NA	TRBV21-1	NA	CASSKALEEVIYGYTF	TGTGCCAGCAGCAAAGCGCTGGAGGAGGTGATTTATGGCTACACCTTC
TRBJ2-7	NA	TRBV20-1	NA	CSATGPLEQYF	TGCAGTGCCACGGGACCCTTAGAGCAGTACTTC
TRBJ1-1	NA	TRBV20-1	NA	CSGGRMNTEAFF	TGCAGTGGGGGACGGATGAACACTGAAGCTTTCTTT
TRBJ1-2	TRBD1	TRBV5-1	many	CASSPGQVYGYTF	TGCGCCAGCAGCCCGGGACAGGTCTATGGCTACACCTTC
TRBJ1-1	NA	TRBV12-3/TRBV12-4	NA	CASSLRGLNTEAFF	TGTGCCAGCAGCTTAAGGGGCTTGAACACTGAAGCTTTCTTT
TRBJ2-2	TRBD2	TRBV7-8	NA	CASSSGTSGRDGELFF	TGTGCCAGCAGCTCTGGGACTAGCGGGAGGGACGGGGAGCTGTTTTTT
TRBJ2-2	NA	TRBV5-8	many	CASRLDSYTGELFF	TGTGCCAGCAGGTTGGACAGTTACACCGGGGAGCTGTTTTTT
TRBJ1-2	TRBD1	TRBV7-9	few	CASSPKGGTGNGYTF	TGTGCCAGCAGCCCAAAAGGGGGGACAGGGAATGGCTACACCTTC
TRBJ2-7	NA	TRBV5-1	few	CASFEGPSYEQYF	TGCGCCAGCTTTGAGGGGCCCTCCTACGAGCAGTACTTC